One sample yielded the 13 T cell receptor beta chains listed below, sequenced in a study of OX40 agonist ivuxolimab in advanced cancers. Clones were read by immunoSEQ multiplex PCR, and TCRdb kept only the in-frame ones, dropping some. The sample includes approximately 76,000 clones, less than 90% seen only once; the top ten take under 15%. The source material was CD4+ or CD8+ T cells sorted from blood, sampled in a trial of the OX40 agonist ivuxolimab. The origin of the receptors is an adult with an advanced solid tumor such as melanoma, head and neck, liver or kidney cancer.

CDR3 sequence (DNA): TGTGCCTGGAGTAAGGGGTATGAGCAGTTCTTC. This gives the protein CAWSKGYEQFF. The chain uses TRBV30 and TRBJ2-1, with D tentatively TRBD1 (5 bases). Looked up from germline, CDR1 is GTSNPN and CDR2 is SVGIG (reference sequence). V was cut by 2 bases and J by 8 bases, with 7 bases left in between. The CDR3 length is 11 residues.

The rearrangement uses TRBV14 and TRBJ1-1; 9 bases line up with TRBD1. CDR1 SGHDN and CDR2 FVKESK come from the germline V gene. J was trimmed by 6 bases and V by 4 bases; bases with no gene match: 12. The CDR3 spans 16 residues. CDR3 sequence: CASSRNFGQGRAEAFF. CDR3 coding DNA: TGTGCCAGCAGCCGCAATTTTGGACAGGGGAGAGCTGAAGCTTTCTTT. Complete variable domain (other parts from reference TRBV14 and TRBJ1-1): EAGVTQFPSHSVIEKGQTVTLRCDPISGHDNLYWYRRVMGKEIKFLLHFVKESKQDESGMPNNRFLAERTGGTYSTLKVQPAELEDSGVYFCASSRNFGQGRAEAFFGQGTRLTVV.

As for this clone: The conserved final phenylalanine or tryptophan is absent from the CDR3, which likely points to a read error. The DNA is left out, because the CDR3 cannot be placed on it with certainty; the CDR3 is given as TCRdb lists it. This rearrangement joins TRBV27 to TRBJ1-2; the DNA was not compared with TRBD1, the D call given in the table. Termini included, the CDR3 measures 8 amino acids. The germline gives CDR1 MNHEY, CDR2 SMNVEV (reference sequence). The CDR3 sequence: CAGTRQSD.

Only a few counts were recorded for this clone. This chain uses TRBV6-1 with TRBJ2-3, with a weak D call TRBD2 (5 bases). This CDR3 is built from 15 residues. The germline gives CDR1 MNHNS, CDR2 SASEGT. The V end lost 7 bases, the J end lost 5 bases, and 19 bases lay between the germline ends. This CDR3 is CASTVIGGGGDTQYF. Written as DNA, the CDR3 is TGTGCCAGCACCGTGATTGGCGGTGGAGGAGATACGCAGTATTTT.

CDR3 protein: CASSSQGFTYNEQFF. The CDR3 bases are TGTGCCAGTAGTAGCCAGGGGTTCACCTACAATGAGCAGTTCTTC. This chain links TRBV19 with TRBJ2-1, with a tentative D call TRBD1 (6 bases). Germline loops: CDR1 LNHDA, CDR2 SQIVND (reference sequence). Deletions cut 4 bases from V and 2 bases from J, with 12 bases between. This CDR3 has 15 amino acids.

The chain has TRBV18 and TRBJ1-1; possible D gene TRBD1, 5 bases. V dropped 1 base and J dropped 3 bases, with 12 bases sitting between them. Germline loops: CDR1 KGHSH, CDR2 LQKENI. CDR3 length equals 15 residues. CDR3 residues: CASSPLGARDTEAFF. The CDR3 nucleotides are TGTGCCAGCTCACCACTAGGGGCGCGGGACACTGAAGCTTTCTTT.

The genes are TRBV9 and TRBJ2-7, with D maybe TRBD2 (5 bases). The germline V gene has CDR1 SGDLS and CDR2 YYNGEE. The CDR3 covers 12 residues. V gave up 4 bases and J gave up 6 bases, with 11 bases separating them. The CDR3 loop reads CASSPREGEQYF. The CDR3 bases are TGTGCCAGCAGCCCACGAGAGGGCGAGCAGTACTTC.

The chain uses TRBV7-2 and TRBJ2-1, with 11 bases that match TRBD2. This CDR3 contains 14 residues. Germline CDR1 is SGHTA and CDR2 is FQGNSA. Trimming cost V 8 bases and J 5 bases; bases outside gene matches: 5. In DNA form, the CDR3 reads TGTGCCAGCGGAGGGACTAGCGGAAACAATGAGCAGTTCTTC. Protein product: CASGGTSGNNEQFF.

In DNA, the CDR3 is TGTGCCAGCAGCCCCGGGACAGGGGGTACGGAGACCCAGTACTTC. Protein product: CASSPGTGGTETQYF. The V call is TRBV28, the J call TRBJ2-5, with TRBD1 matching 11 bases. The CDR3 loop spans 15 amino acids. Germline CDR1 reads MDHEN; CDR2 reads SYDVKM. V lost 6 bases, J lost 5 bases, and 8 bases stayed unmatched.

V and J are TRBV5-6 and TRBJ2-7; D is possibly TRBD2 (5 bases). From germline, CDR1 is SGHDT and CDR2 YYEEEE. This CDR3 has 12 residues. V lost 5 bases to trimming and J lost 6 bases, with 12 bases between them. The DNA for the CDR3 is TGTGCCAGCAGATTAGGACTGGGCGAGCAGTACTTC. It is translated as CASRLGLGEQYF.

CDR3 sequence: CASSYSGTEREKLFF. The CDR3 bases are TGTGCCAGCAGTTACTCCGGGACAGAAAGGGAAAAACTGTTTTTT. The genes are TRBV6-5 and TRBJ1-4; the match to TRBD1 covers 7 bases. The V gene's germline CDR1 is MNHEY and CDR2 SVGAGI. V trimming: 0 bases; J trimming: 8 bases; junction bases outside the gene matches: 6. The CDR3 runs 15 residues.

The genes are TRBV5-1 and TRBJ1-1; 7 bases match TRBD1. V shed 3 bases, J shed 6 bases, and the junction held 5 bases outside the gene matches. Per germline, CDR1 SGHRS and CDR2 YFSETQ. There are 13 residues in the CDR3. DNA for the CDR3: TGCGCCAGCAGCTCGGACAGGAGGGCTGAAGCTTTCTTT. It yields the protein CASSSDRRAEAFF.

V usage is TRBV19 and J usage is TRBJ1-1, with 8 positions matching TRBD1. The CDR3 has 14 amino acids. The J segment lost 1 base and the V segment lost 5 bases, leaving 3 bases of the junction unmatched. CDR1 and CDR2 (germline): LNHDA, SQIVND (reference sequence). CDR3 protein: CASSVGQGNTEAFF. CDR3 nucleotides: TGTGCCAGTAGTGTCGGACAGGGGAACACTGAAGCTTTCTTT.